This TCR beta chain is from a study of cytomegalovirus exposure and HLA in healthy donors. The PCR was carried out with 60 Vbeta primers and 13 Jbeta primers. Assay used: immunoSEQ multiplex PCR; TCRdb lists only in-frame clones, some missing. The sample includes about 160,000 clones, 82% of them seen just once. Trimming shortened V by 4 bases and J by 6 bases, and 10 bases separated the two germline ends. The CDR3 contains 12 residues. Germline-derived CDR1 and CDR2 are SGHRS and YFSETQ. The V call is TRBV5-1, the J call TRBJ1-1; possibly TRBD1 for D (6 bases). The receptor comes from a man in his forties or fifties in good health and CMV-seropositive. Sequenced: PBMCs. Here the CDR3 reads CASSPQGAEAFF. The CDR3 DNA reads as TGCGCCAGCAGCCCACAGGGAGCTGAAGCTTTCTTT.